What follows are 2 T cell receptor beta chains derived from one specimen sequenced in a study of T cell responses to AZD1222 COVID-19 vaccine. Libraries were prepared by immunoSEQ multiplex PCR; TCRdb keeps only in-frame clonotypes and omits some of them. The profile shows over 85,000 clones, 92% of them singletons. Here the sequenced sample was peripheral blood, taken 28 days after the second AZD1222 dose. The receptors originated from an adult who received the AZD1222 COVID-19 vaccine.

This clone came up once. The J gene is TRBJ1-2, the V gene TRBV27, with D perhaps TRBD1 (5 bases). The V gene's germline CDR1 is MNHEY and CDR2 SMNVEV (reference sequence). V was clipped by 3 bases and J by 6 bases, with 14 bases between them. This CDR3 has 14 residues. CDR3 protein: CASSFWVGADGYTF. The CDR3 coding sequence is TGTGCCAGCAGTTTTTGGGTTGGGGCGGATGGCTACACCTTC.

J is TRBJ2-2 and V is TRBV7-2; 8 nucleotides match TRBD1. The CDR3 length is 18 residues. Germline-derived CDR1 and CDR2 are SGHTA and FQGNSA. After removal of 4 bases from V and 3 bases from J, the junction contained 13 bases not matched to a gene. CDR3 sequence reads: CASSSPLGQGWDTGELFF. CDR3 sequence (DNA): TGTGCCAGCAGCTCCCCCTTAGGACAGGGATGGGACACCGGGGAGCTGTTTTTT.